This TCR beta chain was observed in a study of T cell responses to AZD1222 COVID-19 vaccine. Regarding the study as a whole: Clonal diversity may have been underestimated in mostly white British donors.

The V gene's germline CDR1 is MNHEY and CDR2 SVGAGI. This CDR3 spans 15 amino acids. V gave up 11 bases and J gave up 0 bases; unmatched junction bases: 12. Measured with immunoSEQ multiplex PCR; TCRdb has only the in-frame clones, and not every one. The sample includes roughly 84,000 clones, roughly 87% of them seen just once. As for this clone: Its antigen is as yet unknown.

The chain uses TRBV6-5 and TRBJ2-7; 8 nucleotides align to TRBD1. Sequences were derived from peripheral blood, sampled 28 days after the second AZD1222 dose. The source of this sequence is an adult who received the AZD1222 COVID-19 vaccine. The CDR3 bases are TGTGCCGGCTCCCGCCCGGGACAGGTCTCCTACGAGCAGTACTTC. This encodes CAGSRPGQVSYEQYF.